This is a list of T cell receptor beta chains from one sample in a study of low-dose radiotherapy and immunotherapy resistance in tumors. TCRdb processed the reads anew with MiXCR; each CDR3 protein has one entry. The sample holds around 80,000 distinct CDR3 sequences, 15% to 20% seen once. Material: PBMCs, obtained after low-dose radiotherapy plus immunotherapy. These receptors all stem from a male donor with prostate cancer. The CDR3 runs from the conserved cysteine through the conserved F or W. Each record gives: CDR3 DNA, CDR3 protein, clone size, V gene, J gene, D gene. D genes are given only for firm matches. Clone size, where shown, is once, few, many, or a class for clones that have expanded.

CDR3nt: TGTGCCAGCAGTCCAACCAACAGGGGGCCTAATGAAAAACTGTTTTTT
CDR3aa: CASSPTNRGPNEKLFF
abundance: many
v_gene: TRBV12-3/TRBV12-4
j_gene: TRBJ1-4
d_gene: TRBD1

CDR3nt: TGTGCCAGCAGTTTGGCGACTAGCCTCGCCCAAGAGACCCAGTACTTC
CDR3aa: CASSLATSLAQETQYF
abundance: many
v_gene: TRBV25-1
j_gene: TRBJ2-5
d_gene: TRBD2

CDR3nt: TGTGCCACCAGCAGAAAGGACATTTATCTTAACTATGGCTACACCTTC
CDR3aa: CATSRKDIYLNYGYTF
abundance: many
v_gene: TRBV15
j_gene: TRBJ1-2
d_gene: -

CDR3nt: TGTGCCATCAGTGATGTTAGGGGACAGGGCCCCACAGATACGCAGTATTTT
CDR3aa: CAISDVRGQGPTDTQYF
abundance: many
v_gene: TRBV10-3
j_gene: TRBJ2-3
d_gene: TRBD1

CDR3nt: TGTGCCAGCAACCTTGAGGGGCTCAGCAATCAGCCCCAGCATTTT
CDR3aa: CASNLEGLSNQPQHF
abundance: many
v_gene: TRBV2
j_gene: TRBJ1-5
d_gene: -

CDR3nt: TGTGCCAGCAGCTTTCGTAGCGGGGAGCTGTTTTTT
CDR3aa: CASSFRSGELFF
abundance: many
v_gene: TRBV7-2
j_gene: TRBJ2-2
d_gene: -

CDR3nt: TGTGCCAGCAGCTTTCAGGAGAACACCGGGGAGCTGTTTTTT
CDR3aa: CASSFQENTGELFF
abundance: many
v_gene: TRBV7-9
j_gene: TRBJ2-2
d_gene: -

CDR3nt: TGCGCCAGCAGCACTCCGGGGGGGGGCTGGAACACTGAAGCTTTCTTT
CDR3aa: CASSTPGGGWNTEAFF
abundance: many
v_gene: TRBV5-1
j_gene: TRBJ1-1
d_gene: -

CDR3nt: TGCAGTGCCAGTAGAGGGTCTGGAACCGGGGAGCTGTTTTTT
CDR3aa: CSASRGSGTGELFF
abundance: many
v_gene: TRBV20-1
j_gene: TRBJ2-2
d_gene: -

CDR3nt: TGTGCCAGCAGCGCCGCTAGCGGGAGCGTTGTGAGTGAGCAGTACTTC
CDR3aa: CASSAASGSVVSEQYF
abundance: many
v_gene: TRBV9
j_gene: TRBJ2-7
d_gene: TRBD2

CDR3nt: TGCGCCAGCAGCCCTCGGACCGGGGCCTACGAGCAGTACTTC
CDR3aa: CASSPRTGAYEQYF
abundance: many
v_gene: TRBV4-3
j_gene: TRBJ2-7
d_gene: -

CDR3nt: TGTGCCAGCAGCTTCGGGCCTTCGGGGTCCTACGAGCAGTACTTC
CDR3aa: CASSFGPSGSYEQYF
abundance: -
v_gene: TRBV5-5
j_gene: TRBJ2-7
d_gene: -

CDR3nt: TGCAGTGCTAGAGATGGCAGGGTTTCTTACGAGCAGTACTTC
CDR3aa: CSARDGRVSYEQYF
abundance: many
v_gene: TRBV20-1
j_gene: TRBJ2-7
d_gene: -

CDR3nt: TGTGCCAGCTCACCAACTGCAGGCGGGTACGAGCAGTACTTC
CDR3aa: CASSPTAGGYEQYF
abundance: -
v_gene: TRBV18
j_gene: TRBJ2-7
d_gene: -

CDR3nt: TGCAGCGCCCTCGGGACTAGCGGTAGCACAGATACGCAGTATTTT
CDR3aa: CSALGTSGSTDTQYF
abundance: many
v_gene: TRBV29-1
j_gene: TRBJ2-3
d_gene: TRBD2

CDR3nt: TGCAGCGTTGAAGAGGGACAGGGATACTATGGCTACACCTTC
CDR3aa: CSVEEGQGYYGYTF
abundance: many
v_gene: TRBV29-1
j_gene: TRBJ1-2
d_gene: TRBD1

CDR3nt: TGCAGCGTTGGATCGGCTCTAGCGGGAGGGGGCGAGCAGTACTTC
CDR3aa: CSVGSALAGGGEQYF
abundance: many
v_gene: TRBV29-1
j_gene: TRBJ2-7
d_gene: TRBD2

CDR3nt: TGTGCCAGCAGCTTTGGCCAGGGATATCAGCCCCAGCATTTT
CDR3aa: CASSFGQGYQPQHF
abundance: many
v_gene: TRBV7-2
j_gene: TRBJ1-5
d_gene: -

CDR3nt: TGTGCCAGCAGCTTGGCAGGGGAGTGTGGCTACACCTTC
CDR3aa: CASSLAGECGYTF
abundance: -
v_gene: TRBV6-6
j_gene: TRBJ1-2
d_gene: -

CDR3nt: TGCGCCAGCAGCCCAGGACAGGGTGGCGGGGAGCTGTTTTTT
CDR3aa: CASSPGQGGGELFF
abundance: many
v_gene: TRBV5-1
j_gene: TRBJ2-2
d_gene: TRBD1

CDR3nt: TGTGCCAGCACTTCCCAAGGGGGCAGGGGGCAATCTGGGGCCAACGTCCTGACTTTC
CDR3aa: CASTSQGGRGQSGANVLTF
abundance: many
v_gene: TRBV12-3/TRBV12-4
j_gene: TRBJ2-6
d_gene: TRBD1

CDR3nt: TGTGCCAGCTCCCGTACTAGCGGGATGGAAACAGATACGCAGTATTTT
CDR3aa: CASSRTSGMETDTQYF
abundance: many
v_gene: TRBV18
j_gene: TRBJ2-3
d_gene: TRBD2

CDR3nt: TGCAGCCCCCGACTAGCGGGAATCGAGACCCAGTACTTC
CDR3aa: CSPRLAGIETQYF
abundance: many
v_gene: TRBV29-1
j_gene: TRBJ2-5
d_gene: TRBD2

CDR3nt: TGCAGTGCTAGAGATTCGGGACTAGCGGGATACTCTGGGGCCAACGTCCTGACTTTC
CDR3aa: CSARDSGLAGYSGANVLTF
abundance: many
v_gene: TRBV20-1
j_gene: TRBJ2-6
d_gene: TRBD2

CDR3nt: TGTGCCAGCTCACCGCGGACAGGAAATAATTCACCCCTCCACTTT
CDR3aa: CASSPRTGNNSPLHF
abundance: many
v_gene: TRBV18
j_gene: TRBJ1-6
d_gene: TRBD1

CDR3nt: TGTGCCAGCAGCTTATCTCTAGCGGGTTACCTCTTGAACACCGGGGAGCTGTTTTTT
CDR3aa: CASSLSLAGYLLNTGELFF
abundance: many
v_gene: TRBV7-2
j_gene: TRBJ2-2
d_gene: TRBD2

CDR3nt: TGCGCCAGCAGCCTTCCGACTAGCGGGAGCGGGTTTCGCAATGAGCAGTTCTTC
CDR3aa: CASSLPTSGSGFRNEQFF
abundance: many
v_gene: TRBV4-1
j_gene: TRBJ2-1
d_gene: TRBD2

CDR3nt: TGTGCCAGCAGCCAAGGGGTATTCTACGAGCAGTACTTC
CDR3aa: CASSQGVFYEQYF
abundance: -
v_gene: TRBV3-1
j_gene: TRBJ2-7
d_gene: -

CDR3nt: TGTGCCTGGAGTACTGGAGGGAATGAGCAGTTCTTC
CDR3aa: CAWSTGGNEQFF
abundance: many
v_gene: TRBV30
j_gene: TRBJ2-1
d_gene: -

CDR3nt: TGCGCCAGCAGTGACTTCGGACTAGCGGGGTCAGAGACCCAGTACTTC
CDR3aa: CASSDFGLAGSETQYF
abundance: many
v_gene: TRBV10-2
j_gene: TRBJ2-5
d_gene: TRBD2

CDR3nt: TGTGCCAGCAGTACGGGACAGGGTTTTAGCGGGAGGTCCTCCGAGCAGTACTTC
CDR3aa: CASSTGQGFSGRSSEQYF
abundance: many
v_gene: TRBV6-1
j_gene: TRBJ2-7
d_gene: -

CDR3nt: TGCAGCGTTGAGGGGTGGTACAATGAGCAGTTCTTC
CDR3aa: CSVEGWYNEQFF
abundance: many
v_gene: TRBV29-1
j_gene: TRBJ2-1
d_gene: -